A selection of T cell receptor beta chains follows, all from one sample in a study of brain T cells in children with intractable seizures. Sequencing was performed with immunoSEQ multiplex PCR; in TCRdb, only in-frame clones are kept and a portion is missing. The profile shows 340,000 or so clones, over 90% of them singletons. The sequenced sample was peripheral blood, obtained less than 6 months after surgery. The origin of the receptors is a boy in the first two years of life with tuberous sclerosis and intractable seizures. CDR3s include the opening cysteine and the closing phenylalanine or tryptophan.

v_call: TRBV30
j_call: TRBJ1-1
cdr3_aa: CAWSLRSDTEAFF

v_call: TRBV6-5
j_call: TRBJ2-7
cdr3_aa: CASSPWDRHYEQYF

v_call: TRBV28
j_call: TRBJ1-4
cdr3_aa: CASSDAAGLGEKLFF

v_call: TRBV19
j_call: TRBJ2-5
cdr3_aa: CATRGGDTSEETQYF

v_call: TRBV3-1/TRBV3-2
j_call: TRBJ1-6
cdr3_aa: CASSPGLSNSPLHF

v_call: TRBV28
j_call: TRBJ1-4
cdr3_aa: CASSPIRTGKREKLFF

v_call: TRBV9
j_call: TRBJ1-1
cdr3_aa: CASSEGGMNTEAFF

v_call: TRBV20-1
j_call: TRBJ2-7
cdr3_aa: CSASPRAGGGTYEQYF

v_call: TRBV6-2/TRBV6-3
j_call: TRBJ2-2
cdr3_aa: CASSYSRGVGELFF

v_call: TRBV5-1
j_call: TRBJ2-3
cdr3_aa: CASTPGAGADTQYF

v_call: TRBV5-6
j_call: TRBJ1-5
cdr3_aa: CASSITGNQPQHF

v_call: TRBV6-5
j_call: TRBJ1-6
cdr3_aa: CASSYSRTSPLHF

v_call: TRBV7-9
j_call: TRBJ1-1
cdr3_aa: CASSLYRGPSNTEAFF

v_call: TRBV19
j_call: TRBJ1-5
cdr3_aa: CASSRQTPAQPQHF

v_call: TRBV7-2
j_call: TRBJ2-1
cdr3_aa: CASSPRLARAYNEQFF

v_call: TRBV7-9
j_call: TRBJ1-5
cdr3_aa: CASSSDRVGQPQHF

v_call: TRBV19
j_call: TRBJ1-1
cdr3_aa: CASSIDREEVLNTEAFF

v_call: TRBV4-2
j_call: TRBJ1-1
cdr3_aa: CASSQDRGSGGVGTEAFF

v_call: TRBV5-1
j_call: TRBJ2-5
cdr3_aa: CASSLGGAQETQYF

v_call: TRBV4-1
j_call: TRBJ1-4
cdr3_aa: CASSQERREKLFF

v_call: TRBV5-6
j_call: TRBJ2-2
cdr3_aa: CASSLGGLIGYTGELFF

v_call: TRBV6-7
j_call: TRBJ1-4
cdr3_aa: CASSSQTHTTNEKLFF